The clone carrying this T cell receptor beta chain was counted once. Its target is unknown. The sample is drawn from a study of shared clonotypes between healthy human individuals. The ends lost 3 bases at V and 3 bases at J; junction bases unmatched: 1. The CDR3 is 15 residues long. Germline loops: CDR1 MDHEN, CDR2 SYDVKM. Findings of the study overall: Clonotypes shared by all four donors outscored non-shared clonotypes in generation probability.

Only in-frame clones appear in the TCRdb table, and some are missing; sequencing was by immunoSEQ multiplex PCR. Altogether 2,500,000 or so clones are present, around nine tenths being singletons, with the ten largest covering around 0.14%. Sample: naive CD4+ T cells sorted from blood. Sample subset: CD45RA+ positively selected. This chain connects TRBV28 to TRBJ2-5; 13 nucleotides line up with TRBD2. This clonotype originated in a man aged 18 to 30 in good health. The CDR3 sequence is CASSLTSGGKETQYF. The CDR3 DNA reads as TGTGCCAGCAGTTTGACTAGCGGGGGGAAAGAGACCCAGTACTTC.